This TCR beta chain was recorded in a study of a mutant IDH1 vaccine in newly diagnosed glioma. Across the whole study: Each patient was administered eight vaccinations, scheduled in weeks 1, 3, 5, 7, 11, 15, 19 and 23. Vaccine dosing followed radiotherapy by 4-6 weeks, or accompanied temozolomide cycles. Of the patients given treatment, approximately 60% were male and 37.5% were female, and a mean age of around 38 years was recorded.

Stated time point: week 11, during vaccination. Vaccination comprised doses that each held 300 ug of mutant IDH1 20-mer peptide, plus topical imiquimod. Germline loops: CDR1 MNHNY, CDR2 SVGAGI (reference sequence). CDR3 size: 15 residues. Germline trimming cut 6 bases from V and 2 bases from J; bases unmatched to any gene: 9. Overall study findings and caveats: Seemingly, pseudoprogression had no relation to changes in the top peripheral T cell clonotypes.

Regarding this clone: Its antigen is unidentified.

Profiling relied on immunoSEQ multiplex PCR, and the TCRdb table lists in-frame clones only, not all of them. The sample records around 30,000 clones, 90% being singletons. The sequence derives from a man younger than 35 with glioma. This chain links TRBV6-6 with TRBJ1-1, with 7 bases identical to TRBD1. The source was PBMCs, collected from a glioma patient whose treatment included an IDH1 peptide vaccine. The CDR3 sequence is CASSQGEPGNTEAFF. The CDR3 coding sequence is TGTGCCAGCAGCCAGGGGGAGCCGGGTAACACTGAAGCTTTCTTT.